The rows below give T cell receptor beta chains drawn from one sample of a study of T cell repertoires in cytomegalovirus infection. These TCRs' antigens remain unknown. TCRdb called the reads again in MiXCR, with one record for every CDR3 protein. The profile covers about 920,000 distinct CDR3 sequences, with 30% to 40% appearing a single time and roughly an eighth taken by the ten largest. The sample was cultured CD8+ T cells from PBMCs, taken from culture after CMV antigen stimulation. The receptors originated from a human donor in good health (CMV status not recorded). Some clones in this sample may be carry-over from other donors' samples. The CDR3 runs from the conserved cysteine through the conserved F or W.

v_call cdr3_aa
TRBV6-5 CASSYTDPNTEAFF
TRBV2 CASSDQGSGGYTF
TRBV15 CATRAGGELFF
TRBV10-3 CAISEGTALTYGYTF
TRBV27 CASSRRGRINEKLFF
TRBV6-1 CASSPGLRSEQFF
TRBV6-5 CASSYSGVGGEKLFF
TRBV7-9 CASSREGTENYGYTF
TRBV19 CASSSWRARRTEAFF
TRBV19 CASSLGAGGRDEQFF
TRBV7-9 CASSSDRTAQANYGYTF
TRBV19 CASSRTVTGRYEQYF
TRBV15 CATSRRTGGVSGELFF
TRBV29-1 CSVVLGLEAFF
TRBV27 CASSFPGNTEAFF
TRBV6-2/TRBV6-3 CASSYSPEPVRDEQYF
TRBV10-3 CAISEAWTGTAGNTIYF
TRBV12-3/TRBV12-4 CASSEGTWGQETQYF
TRBV27 CASSWDRRQPQHF
TRBV28 CASSRRLTDSWNTEAFF
TRBV10-3 CAISESTEPSNQPQHF
TRBV27 CASSQAPARETQYF
TRBV6-2/TRBV6-3 CASRGPKGRRNTEAFF
TRBV10-3 CAISESLDEAFF
TRBV5-6 CASSRLQGGSVSASSYEQYF
TRBV9 CASSSPEQGRITDTQYF
TRBV6-6 CASSYPTSGGALYNEQFF
TRBV12-3/TRBV12-4 CASSFFDFSGNTIYF
TRBV5-4 CASSSPGLDSMNTEAFF
TRBV4-2 CASSQDGSSGTAVTEAFF
TRBV7-9 CASSLEADFSGNTIYF
TRBV29-1 CSVRERYMNTEAFF
TRBV12-3/TRBV12-4 CASSTGTSGRLVETQYF
TRBV10-1 CASIRDRGNNEQFF
TRBV11-2 CASSLLLDSTDTQYF
TRBV7-8 CASSPRTVTNTEAFF
TRBV7-8 CASSLVRLQGRNEKLFF
TRBV20-1 CSARSGTGGEYGYTF
TRBV7-3 CASSSGAAGELFF
TRBV7-9 CASSDAGGDTGELFF
TRBV25-1 CASSETSGGDGYTF
TRBV6-5 CASSYSGLAYEQFF
TRBV4-1 CASSQVGSVYFANEQFF
TRBV7-9 CASGNTIYF
TRBV6-1 CASSGAAGANVLTF
TRBV15 CATSRDLGAGGTDTQYF
TRBV5-6 CASSLVPRNYGYTF
TRBV4-3 CASSQELAGGRKTQYF
TRBV5-6 CASSSGGVGEKLFF
TRBV7-9 CASSAGMNIQYF
TRBV7-9 CASGGPLNTEAFF
TRBV29-1 CSVNGIPGATNEKLFF
TRBV7-9 CASSSPTRVTPGANVLTF
TRBV20-1 CSARVLTSNTEAFF
TRBV14 CASSPRQGFYNEQFF